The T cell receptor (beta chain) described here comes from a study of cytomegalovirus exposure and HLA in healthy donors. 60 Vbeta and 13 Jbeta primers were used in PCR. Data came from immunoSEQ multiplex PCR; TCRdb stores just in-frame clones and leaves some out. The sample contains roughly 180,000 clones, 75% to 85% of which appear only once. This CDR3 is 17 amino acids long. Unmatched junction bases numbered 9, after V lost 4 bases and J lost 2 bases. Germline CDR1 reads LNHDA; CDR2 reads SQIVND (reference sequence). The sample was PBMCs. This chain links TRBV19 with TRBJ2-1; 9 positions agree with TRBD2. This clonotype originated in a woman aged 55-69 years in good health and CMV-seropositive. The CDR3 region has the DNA TGTGCCAGTAGTACGCGTGGCGGGAGGGCCACCTACAATGAGCAGTTCTTC. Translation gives CASSTRGGRATYNEQFF.